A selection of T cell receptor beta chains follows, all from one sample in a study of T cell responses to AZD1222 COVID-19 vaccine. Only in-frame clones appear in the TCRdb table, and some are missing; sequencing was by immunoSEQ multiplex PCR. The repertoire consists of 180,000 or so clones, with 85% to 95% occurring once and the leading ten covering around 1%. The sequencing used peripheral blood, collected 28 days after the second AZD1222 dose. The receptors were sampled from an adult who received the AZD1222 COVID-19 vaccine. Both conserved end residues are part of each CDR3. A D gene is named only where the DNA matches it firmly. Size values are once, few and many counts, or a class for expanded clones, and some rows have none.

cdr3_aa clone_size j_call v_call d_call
CASKLGLAESYNEQFF . TRBJ2-1 TRBV19 TRBD2
CASSWSHKVNTEAFF once TRBJ1-1 TRBV11-2 .
CASSPGPAASYEQYF . TRBJ2-7 TRBV18 .
CAWIPAGANVLTF . TRBJ2-6 TRBV30 .
CASSLGQDNSPLHF . TRBJ1-6 TRBV9 TRBD1
CASSQGTGMNTEAFF . TRBJ1-1 TRBV3-1/TRBV3-2 .
CASSHDRDSLYNEQFF . TRBJ2-1 TRBV4-2 .
CASSTGGGTDTQYF . TRBJ2-3 TRBV2 .
CASGQGTASTDTQYF . TRBJ2-3 TRBV12-5 .
CASSYQDRSNEQFF . TRBJ2-1 TRBV6-5 .
CAWEGGRLTRDGNSPLHF . TRBJ1-6 TRBV30 .
CASSQGVWNTGELFF . TRBJ2-2 TRBV27 .
CASSPWTASDGYTF . TRBJ1-2 TRBV7-9 .
CASRRTGENGYTF few TRBJ1-2 TRBV5-8 TRBD1
CASSLGTAETQYF few TRBJ2-5 TRBV14 .
CASSPTTGWGNTIYF . TRBJ1-3 TRBV18 .
CASSASLVPGNTIYF . TRBJ1-3 TRBV6-6 .
CASSPGQGFYEQYF . TRBJ2-7 TRBV6-5 TRBD1
CATSDSGVTEQFF . TRBJ2-1 TRBV24-1 .
CASSVGVVAGTEAFF . TRBJ1-1 TRBV9 .
CASSYTSGGFSSYEQYF . TRBJ2-7 TRBV6-2/TRBV6-3 TRBD2
CASSSIGGDVNYGYTF . TRBJ1-2 TRBV5-1 .
CASSLATGLTFYNEQFF once TRBJ2-1 TRBV5-4 .
CAISESSAARAFF . TRBJ1-1 TRBV10-3 .
CASSSGVGETQYF . TRBJ2-5 TRBV4-2 .
CASSLLVNSYEQYF . TRBJ2-7 TRBV7-8 .
CASSLQGGHNSPLHF . TRBJ1-6 TRBV2 .
CASSRGTDSYEQYF . TRBJ2-7 TRBV5-6 .